These 20 T cell receptor beta chains share one sample of origin, sequenced in a study of blood T cell repertoires in COVID-19. Clones were sequenced by immunoSEQ multiplex PCR, and TCRdb holds only the in-frame ones, with some missing. Altogether about 180,000 clones are present, more than 70% being singletons, with the ten largest covering about 8.6%. Sequenced sample: PBMCs or T cells enriched from blood (not recorded which). These receptors were collected from a woman aged 30 to 39 who had recovered from COVID-19.

This sequence joins TRBV2 and TRBJ2-7, with unresolved D. The germline CDR1 and CDR2 sequences are SNHLY and FYNNEI. V dropped 1 base and J dropped 2 bases, with 9 bases sitting between them. This CDR3 contains 14 residues. The CDR3 here is CASSEGTDPYEQYF. As DNA, the CDR3 is TGTGCCAGCAGTGAAGGAACAGACCCCTACGAGCAGTACTTC.

The chain is built from TRBV28 and TRBJ1-5, with 9 bases that match TRBD1. This CDR3 region has 17 residues. Germline V gene data show CDR1 as MDHEN and CDR2 as SYDVKM. Losses at the gene ends were 4 bases for V and 0 bases for J; bases not matched to a gene: 7. The CDR3 DNA is TGTGCCAGCAGTTGGGGACAGGGAATCGGTAGCAATCAGCCCCAGCATTTT. Protein: CASSWGQGIGSNQPQHF.

The genes are TRBV12-3 or TRBV12-4 and TRBJ1-4; D uncertain. Trimming pared 1 base from V and 4 bases from J, leaving 4 bases between. The CDR3 extends over 13 amino acids. CDR3: CASSLVGNEKLFF. CDR3 DNA: TGTGCCAGCAGTTTAGTCGGTAATGAAAAACTGTTTTTT.

This chain links TRBV19 with TRBJ2-7, with 9 bases identical to TRBD1. Trimming at V came to 5 bases and at J to 1 base, leaving 12 bases not matched to a gene. The CDR3 consists of 17 residues. Per germline, CDR1 LNHDA and CDR2 SQIVND (reference sequence). The CDR3 nucleotides are TGTGCCAGTAGTCAAAAGGGGACAGGGAGATTTTCCTACGAGCAGTACTTC. Translating it yields CASSQKGTGRFSYEQYF.

This chain uses TRBV19 with TRBJ2-7, with D maybe TRBD1 (6 bases). Germline CDR1 reads LNHDA; CDR2 reads SQIVND (reference sequence). This CDR3 is 13 amino acids long. V was cut by 5 bases and J by 3 bases, with 11 bases left in between. DNA of the CDR3: TGTGCCAGTAGTTTTTCCAGGGGCTACGAGCAGTACTTC. This gives the protein CASSFSRGYEQYF. The whole variable domain, filled in from reference TRBV19 and TRBJ2-7, reads DGGITQSPKYLFRKEGQNVTLSCEQNLNHDAMYWYRQDPGQGLRLIYYSQIVNDFQKGDIAEGYSVSREKKESFPLTVTSAQKNPTAFYLCASSFSRGYEQYFGPGTRLTVT.

This clone was picked up one time. J is TRBJ1-4 and V is TRBV28; D is uncertain. V lost 2 bases, J lost 4 bases, and 11 bases lay in between. The germline V gene has CDR1 MDHEN and CDR2 SYDVKM. This CDR3 region has 15 residues. The CDR3 DNA reads as TGTGCCAGCAGTTTAGGACTGCCAAGTAATGAAAAACTGTTTTTT. It codes for CASSLGLPSNEKLFF.

The chain joins TRBV9 to TRBJ1-4; the match to TRBD1 covers 7 bases. The CDR3 contains 12 residues. Per germline, CDR1 SGDLS and CDR2 YYNGEE. V shed 2 bases, J shed 11 bases, and the junction held 3 bases outside the gene matches. The CDR3 loop reads CASSVTTGKLFF. As DNA, the CDR3 is TGTGCCAGCAGCGTCACGACAGGGAAACTGTTTTTT.

In DNA form, the CDR3 reads TGCAGTGCTAGACGGTACAATGAGCAGTTCTTC. Protein product: CSARRYNEQFF. The chain carries TRBV20-1 and TRBJ2-1; D is unresolved. Germline lookup yields CDR1 DFQATT and CDR2 SNEGSKA (reference sequence). V was trimmed by 2 bases and J by 4 bases, leaving 3 bases between them. This CDR3 spans 11 amino acids.

CDR3 coding DNA: TGTGCCAGCAGCTTAGATAGGGGTTCCTCCTACGAGCAGTACTTC. Its protein is CASSLDRGSSYEQYF. This chain links TRBV5-4 with TRBJ2-7; maybe TRBD1 (5 bases). Germline V gives CDR1 SGHNT, CDR2 YYREEE (reference sequence). The germline V and J ends were trimmed by 2 bases and 0 bases, with 12 bases remaining between them. The CDR3 covers 15 residues.

V gene TRBV18 combines with J gene TRBJ1-2; 7 bases match TRBD1. Per germline, CDR1 KGHSH and CDR2 LQKENI. Trimming at V came to 5 bases and at J to 4 bases, leaving 4 bases not matched to a gene. The CDR3 is 13 amino acids. The CDR3 is CASSDRDSYGYTF. In nucleotides, the CDR3 is TGTGCCAGCTCAGACCGGGACAGCTATGGCTACACCTTC.

The chain uses TRBV19 and TRBJ1-2; a weak D match, TRBD1 (6 bases). The germline V gene has CDR1 LNHDA and CDR2 SQIVND (reference sequence). CDR3 length: 15 amino acids. Trimming took 5 bases from V and 5 from J, leaving 18 bases between them. CDR3 region: CASSLSPGHPYGYTF. The CDR3 coding sequence is TGTGCCAGTAGTCTCTCCCCGGGACACCCTTATGGCTACACCTTC.

This clone is classed as medium-sized (0.01 to 0.1%). The V gene is TRBV28, the J gene TRBJ1-5; unclear D gene. Per the germline V gene, CDR1 is MDHEN and CDR2 is SYDVKM. The CDR3 extends over 14 amino acids. V lost 2 bases, J lost 6 bases, and 11 bases lay in between. This CDR3 reads CASSLGGLSQPQHF. In DNA, the CDR3 is TGTGCCAGCAGTTTAGGAGGGTTGAGTCAGCCCCAGCATTTT.

The CDR3 DNA sequence: TGCGCCAGCAGCCGAGGACAGGGCTCCTACAATGAGCAGTTCTTC. Amino acids: CASSRGQGSYNEQFF. The chain is built from TRBV5-1 and TRBJ2-1; 8 bases line up with TRBD1. V shed 4 bases and J 0 bases; nucleotides not matched to a gene: 3. Germline loops: CDR1 SGHRS, CDR2 YFSETQ. The CDR3 runs 15 residues.

The chain combines TRBV25-1 with TRBJ2-5, with D perhaps TRBD2 (5 bases). The CDR3 covers 13 residues. V was cut by 4 bases and J by 2 bases, with 8 bases left in between. Germline CDR1 MGHDK, CDR2 SYGVNS. The CDR3 DNA reads TGTGCCAGCAGTGGGACTGCTCAAGAGACCCAGTACTTC. Protein product: CASSGTAQETQYF.

V is TRBV7-3 and J is TRBJ1-2; a possible D gene is TRBD1 (5 bases). Germline lookup yields CDR1 SGHTA and CDR2 FQGTGA. Trimming left V 5 bases short and J 2 bases short, with 9 bases between. This CDR3 spans 13 amino acids. The CDR3 nucleotides read TGTGCCAGCAGCCCGGACAAAAACTATGGCTACACCTTC. This translates into CASSPDKNYGYTF.

The rearrangement joins TRBV28 to TRBJ2-1; 7 bases match TRBD2. The trim removed 11 bases at V and 7 bases at J, leaving 14 bases unmatched. CDR1 and CDR2 (germline): MDHEN, SYDVKM. The CDR3 runs to 14 residues. This CDR3 reads CASDGAGAGNEQFF. CDR3 nucleotides: TGTGCCTCCGACGGGGCGGGAGCGGGTAATGAGCAGTTCTTC.

The chain is built from TRBV7-8 and TRBJ1-4, with 9 bases lining up with TRBD1. There are 15 residues in the CDR3. With V trimmed by 1 base and J by 11 bases, 8 bases remained unmatched. CDR1 is SGHVS, CDR2 FQNEAQ, per germline. The CDR3 region is CASSLDDRGFWKLFF. In DNA form, the CDR3 reads TGTGCCAGCAGCTTAGACGACAGGGGGTTTTGGAAACTGTTTTTT. Full variable domain (remainder filled in from reference TRBV7-8 and TRBJ1-4): GAGVSQSPRYKVAKRGQDVALRCDPISGHVSLFWYQQALGQGPEFLTYFQNEAQLDKSGLPSDRFFAERPEGSVSTLKIQRTQQEDSAVYLCASSLDDRGFWKLFFGSGTQLSVL.

This chain uses TRBV7-7 with TRBJ2-2; 7 nucleotides match TRBD2. The length of the CDR3 is 15 residues. Trimming cost V 1 base and J 7 bases; bases outside gene matches: 6. CDR1 is SSHAT, CDR2 FNYEAQ, per germline (reference sequence). The CDR3 region has the DNA TGTGCCAGCAGCTTAGTCGCGGGAGAGGGCGGGGAGCTGTTTTTT. Its translation is CASSLVAGEGGELFF.

The CDR3 DNA reads TGTGCCACCAGCAAGTGGGACAGGGGGTCCTACGAGCAGTACTTC. It specifies CATSKWDRGSYEQYF. This rearrangement joins TRBV15 to TRBJ2-7; 11 bases match TRBD1. Germline V gene lookup returns CDR1 LNHNV and CDR2 YYDKDF (reference sequence). V was pared by 4 bases and J by 1 base, with 3 bases of the junction left unmatched. The CDR3 length is 15 residues.

The V gene is TRBV2, the J gene TRBJ2-5, with D unresolved. V was clipped by 2 bases and J by 5 bases, with 6 bases between them. Germline CDR1 and CDR2: SNHLY and FYNNEI. The CDR3 length is 12 residues. CDR3 loop: CASSETVETQYF. CDR3 in DNA: TGTGCCAGCAGTGAAACAGTTGAGACCCAGTACTTC. The full variable domain, completed using reference TRBV2 and TRBJ2-5, is EPEVTQTPSHQVTQMGQEVILRCVPISNHLYFYWYRQILGQKVEFLVSFYNNEISEKSEIFDDQFSVERPDGSNFTLKIRSTKLEDSAMYFCASSETVETQYFGPGTRLLVL.